This T cell receptor beta chain was found in a study of blood T cells in healthy people across ages. Trimming stripped 6 bases from V and 1 base from J, with 21 bases between. The CDR3 is made up of 16 amino acids. Germline CDR1 reads SQVTM; CDR2 reads ANQGSEA. Alongside a J-beta primer mix, a sample-barcoded 5' primer served in a second PCR lasting roughly 6 to 11 cycles. TCRdb itself ran the 5' RACE reads through MiXCR, one entry per CDR3 protein. The table has roughly 1,100,000 distinct CDR3 sequences, around 25% seen once. These records were also assigned to another study, of T cells of mothers and their children. In that study: Every microgram of extracted RNA entered cDNA synthesis, around 1.4 ug per 15 ul.

The chain carries TRBV29-1 and TRBJ2-5, with D possibly being TRBD1 (5 bases). Sequenced sample: blood. The clonotype originates from a girl aged 2 to 10 in good health. The CDR3 region has the DNA TGCAGCGTCGCCAAAACAGACGGACAAGTCCAAGAGACCCAGTACTTC. This sequence encodes CSVAKTDGQVQETQYF.